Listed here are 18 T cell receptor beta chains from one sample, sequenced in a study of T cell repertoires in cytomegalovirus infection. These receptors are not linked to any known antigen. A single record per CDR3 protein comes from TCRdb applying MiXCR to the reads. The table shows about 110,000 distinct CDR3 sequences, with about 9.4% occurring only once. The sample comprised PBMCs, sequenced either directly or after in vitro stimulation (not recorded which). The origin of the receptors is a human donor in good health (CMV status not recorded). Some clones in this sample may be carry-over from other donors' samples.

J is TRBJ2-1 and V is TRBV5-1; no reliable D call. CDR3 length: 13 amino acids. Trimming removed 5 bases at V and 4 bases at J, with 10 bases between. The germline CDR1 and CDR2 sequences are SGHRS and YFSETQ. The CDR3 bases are TGCGCCAGCAGTCGTCCATCTTACAATGAGCAGTTCTTC. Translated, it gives CASSRPSYNEQFF. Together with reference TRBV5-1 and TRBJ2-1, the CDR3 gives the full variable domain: KAGVTQTPRYLIKTRGQQVTLSCSPISGHRSVSWYQQTPGQGLQFLFEYFSETQRNKGNFPGRFSGRQFSNSRSEMNVSTLELGDSALYLCASSRPSYNEQFFGPGTRLTVL.

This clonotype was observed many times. The CDR3 DNA follows: TGTGCCAGCAGTTACTCGGGGCTAGCGGAAGAGACCCAGTACTTC. It specifies CASSYSGLAEETQYF. This chain uses TRBV6-5 with TRBJ2-5; TRBD2 matches 7 bases. Germline V gene lookup returns CDR1 MNHEY and CDR2 SVGAGI. This CDR3 contains 15 residues. The ends lost 0 bases at V and 3 bases at J; junction bases unmatched: 4.

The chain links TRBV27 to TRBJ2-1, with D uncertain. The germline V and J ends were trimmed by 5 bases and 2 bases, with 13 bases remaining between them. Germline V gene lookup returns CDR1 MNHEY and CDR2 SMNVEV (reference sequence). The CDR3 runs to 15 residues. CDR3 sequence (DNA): TGTGCCAGCAGTCCGCAGCTCCTTGCCTACAATGAGCAGTTCTTC. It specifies CASSPQLLAYNEQFF.

The CDR3: CASGAEGDSPLHF. The CDR3 DNA sequence: TGTGCCTCCGGGGCTGAGGGCGATTCACCCCTCCACTTT. This chain links TRBV9 with TRBJ1-6; tentative D call: TRBD1 (5 bases). The germline gives CDR1 SGDLS, CDR2 YYNGEE. This CDR3 has 13 residues. V was shortened by 10 bases and J by 8 bases, with 16 bases between the two germline ends.

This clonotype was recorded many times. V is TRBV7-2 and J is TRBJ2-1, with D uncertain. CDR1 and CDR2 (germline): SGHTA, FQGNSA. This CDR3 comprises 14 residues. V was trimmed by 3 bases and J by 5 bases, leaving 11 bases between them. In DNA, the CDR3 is TGTGCCAGCAGCTTCCTAGGACCCGACAATGAGCAGTTCTTC. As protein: CASSFLGPDNEQFF.

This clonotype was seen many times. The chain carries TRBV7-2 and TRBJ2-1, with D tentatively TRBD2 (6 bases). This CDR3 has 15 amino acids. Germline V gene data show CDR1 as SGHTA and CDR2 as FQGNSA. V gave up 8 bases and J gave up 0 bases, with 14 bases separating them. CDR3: CASGRDSSSYNEQFF. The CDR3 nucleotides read TGTGCCAGCGGACGGGACTCCAGCTCCTACAATGAGCAGTTCTTC.

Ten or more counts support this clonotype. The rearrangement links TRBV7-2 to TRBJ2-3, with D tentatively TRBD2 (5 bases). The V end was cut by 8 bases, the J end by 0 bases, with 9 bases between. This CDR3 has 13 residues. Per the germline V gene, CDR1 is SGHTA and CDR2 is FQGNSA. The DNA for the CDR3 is TGTGCCAGCGGGCCGGGGAGCACAGATACGCAGTATTTT. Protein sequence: CASGPGSTDTQYF.

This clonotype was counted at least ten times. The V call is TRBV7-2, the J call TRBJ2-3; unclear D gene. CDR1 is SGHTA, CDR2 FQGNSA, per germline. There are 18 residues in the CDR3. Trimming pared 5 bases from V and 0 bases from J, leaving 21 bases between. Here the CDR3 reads CASSPFRHRTPSTDTQYF. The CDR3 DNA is TGTGCCAGCAGCCCTTTTCGTCACCGAACCCCTAGCACAGATACGCAGTATTTT.

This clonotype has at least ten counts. DNA for the CDR3: TGTGCCAGCAGTCCAACCTGGACAGGGGATAGGGCTAACTATGGCTACACCTTC. As protein: CASSPTWTGDRANYGYTF. The V call is TRBV28, the J call TRBJ1-2; TRBD1 matches at 9 bases. There are 18 residues in the CDR3. Germline V gene lookup returns CDR1 MDHEN and CDR2 SYDVKM. The ends lost 5 bases at V and 0 bases at J; junction bases unmatched: 13.

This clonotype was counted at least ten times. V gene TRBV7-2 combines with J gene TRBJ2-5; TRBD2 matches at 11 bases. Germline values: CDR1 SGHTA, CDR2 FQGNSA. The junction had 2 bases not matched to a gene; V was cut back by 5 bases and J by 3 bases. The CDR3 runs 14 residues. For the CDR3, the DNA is TGTGCCAGCAGCGCGGGACTAGCGGAAGAGACCCAGTACTTC. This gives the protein CASSAGLAEETQYF.

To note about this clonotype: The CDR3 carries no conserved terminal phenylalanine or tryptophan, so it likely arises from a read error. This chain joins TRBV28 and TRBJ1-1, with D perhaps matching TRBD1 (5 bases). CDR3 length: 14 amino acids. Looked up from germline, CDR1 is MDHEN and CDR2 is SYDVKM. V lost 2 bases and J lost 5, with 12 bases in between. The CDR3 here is CASSLQFKGTEAFI. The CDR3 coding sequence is TGTGCCAGCAGTTTACAGTTCAAGGGGACTGAAGCTTTCATT.

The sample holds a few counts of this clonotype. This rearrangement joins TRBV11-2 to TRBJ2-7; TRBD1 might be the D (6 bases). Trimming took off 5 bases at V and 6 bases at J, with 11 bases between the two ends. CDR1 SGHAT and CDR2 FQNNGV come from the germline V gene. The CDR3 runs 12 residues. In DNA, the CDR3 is TGTGCCAGCAGCACGACAGGTCGCGAGCAGTACGTC. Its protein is CASSTTGREQYV.

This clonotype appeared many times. The CDR3 DNA follows: TGTGCCAGCAGTCCCCTTAGCGGCGGCACAGATACGCAGTATTTT. Amino acids: CASSPLSGGTDTQYF. The chain employs TRBV6-1 and TRBJ2-3; D is possibly TRBD2 (6 bases). Trimming left V 5 bases short and J 1 base short, with 13 bases between. The CDR3 is made up of 15 amino acids. From germline, CDR1 is MNHNS and CDR2 SASEGT.

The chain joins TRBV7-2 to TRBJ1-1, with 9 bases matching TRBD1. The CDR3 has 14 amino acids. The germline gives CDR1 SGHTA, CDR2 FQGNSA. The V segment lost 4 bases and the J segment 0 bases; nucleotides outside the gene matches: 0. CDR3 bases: TGTGCCAGCAGCTACAGGGGGCTGAACACTGAAGCTTTCTTT. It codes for CASSYRGLNTEAFF.

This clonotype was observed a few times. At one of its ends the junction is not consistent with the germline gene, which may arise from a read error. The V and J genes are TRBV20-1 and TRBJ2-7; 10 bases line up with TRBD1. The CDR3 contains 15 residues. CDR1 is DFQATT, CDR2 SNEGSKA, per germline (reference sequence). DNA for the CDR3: TGCAGTGCCAGAGGAGGGGGGACAGGGGAATACGAGCAGTACTTC. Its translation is CSARGGGTGEYEQYF.

DNA of the CDR3: TGTGCCAGCAGCTTGGAAGGTGGCCGGGGGTATAATTCACCCCTCCACTTT. This gives the protein CASSLEGGRGYNSPLHF. The chain couples TRBV5-4 to TRBJ1-6, with D possibly matching TRBD1 (5 bases). The CDR3 sequence is 17 residues long. Trimming cost V 0 bases and J 4 bases, with 14 bases left between them. In germline, CDR1 is SGHNT, CDR2 YYREEE (reference sequence).

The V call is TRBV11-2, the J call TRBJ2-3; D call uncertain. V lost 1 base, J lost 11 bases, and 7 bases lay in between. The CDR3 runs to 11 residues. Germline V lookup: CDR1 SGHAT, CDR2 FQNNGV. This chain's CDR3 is CASSLVGLQYF. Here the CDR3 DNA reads TGTGCCAGCAGCTTAGTGGGCCTGCAGTATTTT.

CDR3 DNA: TGCGCCAGCAGCCAAGACGGGACTGCAACCCCACCGAGGAAGCAGTTCTTC. The encoded protein is CASSQDGTATPPRKQFF. The rearrangement uses TRBV4-1 and TRBJ2-1, with TRBD2 as a possible D gene (6 bases). V lost 0 bases, J lost 11 bases, and 23 bases lay in between. The CDR3 contains 17 residues. Germline values: CDR1 MGHRA, CDR2 YSYEKL.